The 24 T cell receptor beta chains given below trace back to one sample, sequenced in a study of cytomegalovirus exposure and HLA in healthy donors. PCR amplification relied on 60 Vbeta primers (plus 13 Jbeta primers). Sequenced by immunoSEQ multiplex PCR; TCRdb stores in-frame clones only, minus some. Seen here are approximately 140,000 clones, 60% to 85% observed once, and the top ten hold about 12%. Source material: PBMCs. Source of these receptors: a man in his forties or fifties in good health and CMV-seropositive.

The CDR3 is CASSSPGTFPTEAFF. The CDR3 DNA follows: TGTGCCAGCAGCTCACCCGGGACATTTCCCACTGAAGCTTTCTTT. This chain connects TRBV9 to TRBJ1-1, with a possible D match to TRBD1 (6 bases). CDR1 SGDLS and CDR2 YYNGEE come from the germline V gene. The V end was cut by 4 bases, the J end by 4 bases, with 17 bases between. The CDR3 covers 15 residues. The full variable domain, completed using reference TRBV9 and TRBJ1-1, is DSGVTQTPKHLITATGQRVTLRCSPRSGDLSVYWYQQSLDQGLQFLIQYYNGEERAKGNILERFSAQQFPDLHSELNLSSLELGDSALYFCASSSPGTFPTEAFFGQGTRLTVV.

The CDR3 DNA reads TGTGCCAGCAGACGAGACAGCAACACCGGGGAGCTGTTTTTT. It encodes CASRRDSNTGELFF. The chain recombines TRBV27 with TRBJ2-2; D perhaps matches TRBD1 (5 bases). The CDR3 runs 14 residues. The V end was cut by 6 bases, the J end by 2 bases, with 10 bases between. CDR1 and CDR2 (germline): MNHEY, SMNVEV (reference sequence).

V and J are TRBV28 and TRBJ2-1; maybe TRBD2 (5 bases). The CDR3 has 13 amino acids. V was pared by 4 bases and J by 4 bases, with 8 bases between. CDR1 and CDR2 from the germline V gene are MDHEN and SYDVKM. The CDR3 bases are TGTGCCAGCAGTTACGGCGGGTACAATGAGCAGTTCTTC. Protein product: CASSYGGYNEQFF.

CDR3 sequence: CASSLRDNNYGYTF. Here the CDR3 DNA reads TGTGCCAGCTCACTCCGGGACAACAACTATGGCTACACCTTC. The genes are TRBV18 and TRBJ1-2; TRBD1 is a possible D gene (6 bases). Deletions cut 4 bases from V and 2 bases from J, with 11 bases between. The germline gives CDR1 KGHSH, CDR2 LQKENI. The CDR3 consists of 14 residues.

The chain has TRBV4-2 and TRBJ2-7, with 12 bases that match TRBD2. In germline, CDR1 is LGHNA, CDR2 YNFKEQ. V lost 5 bases to trimming and J lost 4 bases; unmatched junction nucleotides: 6. The CDR3 has 15 residues. CDR3 in amino acids: CASSALLAGGYEQYF. The CDR3 DNA reads as TGTGCCAGCAGCGCATTACTAGCGGGGGGTTACGAGCAGTACTTC.

This clone has just a few counts. The gene calls are TRBV5-1 and TRBJ1-1, with 7 bases that match TRBD1. V shed 3 bases and J 4 bases; nucleotides not matched to a gene: 3. The germline CDR1 and CDR2 sequences are SGHRS and YFSETQ. The CDR3 runs 13 residues. CDR3 amino acids: CASSSDRATEAFF. The CDR3 DNA sequence: TGCGCCAGCAGCTCCGACAGGGCCACTGAAGCTTTCTTT.

J is TRBJ2-1 and V is TRBV4-1; 7 bases map to TRBD2. Germline CDR1 MGHRA, CDR2 YSYEKL. J lost 3 bases, V lost 9 bases, and 17 bases had no gene match. CDR3 size: 17 residues. The CDR3 nucleotides are TGCGCCAGGTCCTTTGGTGGGGGAGGGCCCGGCTACAATGAGCAGTTCTTC. Encoded protein: CARSFGGGGPGYNEQFF.

The chain is built from TRBV6-1 and TRBJ1-1, with D hard to call. V gave up 6 bases and J gave up 0 bases, with 11 bases separating them. The germline CDR1 and CDR2 sequences are MNHNS and SASEGT. The CDR3 totals 14 residues. The CDR3 nucleotides are TGTGCCAGCAGGGGCACACCTATGAACACTGAAGCTTTCTTT. It codes for CASRGTPMNTEAFF.

The chain recombines TRBV4-1 with TRBJ2-2; TRBD2 aligns across 8 bases. The CDR3 spans 15 residues. V dropped 4 bases and J dropped 5; count of bases not matched to a gene: 6. Germline V gene data show CDR1 as MGHRA and CDR2 as YSYEKL. For the CDR3, the DNA is TGCGCCAGCAGCCCAAGCGGGAGTGGGACCGGGGAGCTGTTTTTT. The encoded protein is CASSPSGSGTGELFF.

This clone has a single count. The chain uses TRBV2 and TRBJ2-1; 8 bases are a match to TRBD2. J lost 8 bases, V lost 6 bases, and 12 bases had no gene match. Germline lookup yields CDR1 SNHLY and CDR2 FYNNEI. The CDR3 length is 15 residues. The CDR3 DNA reads as TGTGCCAGCAGGGGCGGGACTAGTTCCCTCGATGAGCAGTTCTTC. Its translation: CASRGGTSSLDEQFF.

The genes are TRBV2 and TRBJ1-4, with 9 bases that match TRBD1. Germline CDR1 is SNHLY and CDR2 is FYNNEI. V dropped 6 bases and J dropped 10; count of bases not matched to a gene: 15. The CDR3 has 16 residues. This CDR3 is CASSLPGGQGGGKLFF. In DNA, the CDR3 is TGTGCCAGCAGCCTACCCGGGGGACAGGGTGGAGGAAAACTGTTTTTT.

V and J are TRBV5-1 and TRBJ1-1; TRBD1 matches 8 bases. CDR1 is SGHRS, CDR2 YFSETQ, per germline. V was pared by 1 base and J by 4 bases, with 9 bases of the junction left unmatched. The CDR3 is made up of 16 amino acids. CDR3 sequence reads: CASSLHGQGIGTEAFF. CDR3 DNA sequence: TGCGCCAGCAGCTTGCACGGACAGGGAATAGGCACTGAAGCTTTCTTT.

This clone has a handful of counts. CDR3 region: CASSFLQETQYF. The CDR3 DNA is TGTGCCAGCAGCTTCCTTCAAGAGACCCAGTACTTC. The chain joins TRBV7-2 to TRBJ2-5; D is uncertain. From germline, CDR1 is SGHTA and CDR2 FQGNSA. The CDR3 is made up of 12 amino acids. V was shortened by 3 bases and J by 2 bases, with 4 bases between the two germline ends.

This clone was recorded a few times. The rearrangement uses TRBV6-1 and TRBJ2-4, with unresolved D. Germline CDR1 is MNHNS and CDR2 is SASEGT. Trimming took 0 bases from V and 5 from J, leaving 8 bases between them. The CDR3 has 14 amino acids. CDR3 region: CASSEAGRQNIQYF. The CDR3 bases are TGTGCCAGCAGTGAAGCTGGCAGGCAAAACATTCAGTACTTC.

The V and J genes are TRBV18 and TRBJ1-1; TRBD1 is a possible D gene (5 bases). V lost 1 base and J lost 10, with 16 bases in between. The CDR3 is made up of 14 amino acids. Germline V gene sequence: CDR1 KGHSH, CDR2 LQKENI. This CDR3 is CASSPRHGERGAFF. The CDR3 bases are TGTGCCAGCTCACCACGTCATGGCGAAAGGGGAGCTTTCTTT.

This clone has just one count. V usage is TRBV5-1 and J usage is TRBJ2-1; tentatively, D is TRBD2 (5 bases). The V gene lost 7 bases and the J gene lost 0 bases, with 11 bases spanning the gap. CDR1 and CDR2 (germline): SGHRS, YFSETQ. This CDR3 comprises 14 residues. CDR3 DNA: TGCGCCAGCGGCTCGGGGAGCTCCTACAATGAGCAGTTCTTC. Its protein product is CASGSGSSYNEQFF.

This clone appeared a few times. The J gene is TRBJ1-5, the V gene TRBV25-1; TRBD1 is a possible D gene (6 bases). Germline assignment: CDR1 MGHDK and CDR2 SYGVNS. CDR3 length: 14 residues. Trimming removed 1 base at V and 3 bases at J, with 7 bases between. In DNA, the CDR3 is TGTGCCAGCAGTGAATGGGGGCCCAATCAGCCCCAGCATTTT. Translated, it gives CASSEWGPNQPQHF.

This chain connects TRBV6-6 to TRBJ1-1; 7 bases are shared with TRBD1. CDR3 length: 15 amino acids. Germline V gene sequence: CDR1 MNHNY, CDR2 SVGAGI (reference sequence). The V and J ends lost 2 bases and 1 base, in that order; junction bases with no gene match: 4. The CDR3 coding sequence is TGTGCCAGCAGTTACCCTGGACAGGAGAACACTGAAGCTTTCTTT. Its translation: CASSYPGQENTEAFF.

The V gene is TRBV27, the J gene TRBJ2-7; 7 bases are shared with TRBD1. Per germline, CDR1 MNHEY and CDR2 SMNVEV (reference sequence). The V segment lost 5 bases and the J segment 3 bases; nucleotides outside the gene matches: 10. This CDR3 is built from 15 residues. The CDR3 is CASSPRQGPVYEQYF. In DNA, the CDR3 is TGTGCCAGCAGTCCCCGACAGGGTCCCGTCTACGAGCAGTACTTC.

This clone was seen only a few times. This chain connects TRBV10-3 to TRBJ1-3; no reliable D call. The CDR3 is 14 residues long. CDR1 ENHRY and CDR2 SYGVKD come from the germline V gene. Trimming removed 5 bases from V and 0 bases from J, with 8 bases in between. The CDR3 region is CAISQVYSGNTIYF. The CDR3 bases are TGTGCCATCAGTCAGGTCTACTCTGGAAACACCATATATTTT.

The chain is built from TRBV28 and TRBJ1-6; D is unresolved. CDR3 length: 15 amino acids. V gave up 4 bases and J gave up 0 bases, with 7 bases separating them. The germline CDR1 and CDR2 sequences are MDHEN and SYDVKM. CDR3 sequence (DNA): TGTGCCAGCAGTTCGCGAATCTCCTATAATTCACCCCTCCACTTT. Amino acids: CASSSRISYNSPLHF.

This clone was seen just once. The chain couples TRBV19 to TRBJ2-1, with D tentatively TRBD2 (6 bases). From germline, CDR1 is LNHDA and CDR2 SQIVND (reference sequence). This CDR3 has 14 residues. Trimming shortened V by 5 bases and J by 3 bases, and 11 bases separated the two germline ends. The chain's CDR3 is CASSPFGGYNEQFF. CDR3 nucleotides: TGTGCCAGTAGTCCTTTCGGGGGCTACAATGAGCAGTTCTTC.

This sequence joins TRBV7-2 and TRBJ1-1; D not certain. This CDR3 has 14 residues. Germline CDR1 SGHTA, CDR2 FQGNSA. Trimming left V 3 bases short and J 4 bases short, with 12 bases between. CDR3 sequence (DNA): TGTGCCAGCAGCTTCGGCGGGGTCCGCACTGAAGCTTTCTTT. This gives the protein CASSFGGVRTEAFF.

The chain is built from TRBV11-2 and TRBJ2-7; 9 positions agree with TRBD2. The CDR3 is made up of 19 amino acids. V lost 5 bases, J lost 0 bases, and 17 bases stayed unmatched. Germline V lookup: CDR1 SGHAT, CDR2 FQNNGV. The CDR3 coding sequence is TGTGCCAGCAGCCTGACGAGCGGGGGGAGAAATAGCGCCTCCTACGAGCAGTACTTC. This translates into CASSLTSGGRNSASYEQYF. The entire variable domain, with the rest obtained from reference TRBV11-2 and TRBJ2-7, is as follows: EAGVAQSPRYKIIEKRQSVAFWCNPISGHATLYWYQQILGQGPKLLIQFQNNGVVDDSQLPKDRFSAERLKGVDSTLKIQPAKLEDSAVYLCASSLTSGGRNSASYEQYFGPGTRLTVT.